This T cell receptor beta chain was recorded in a study of blood T cell repertoires in COVID-19. Study-wide context: PBMCs, B-cell-depleted T cells, or T cells provided the cDNA or gDNA that made up the material.

CDR1 LGHDT and CDR2 YNNKEL come from the germline V gene (reference sequence). The CDR3 sequence is 13 residues long. Trimming removed 4 bases at V and 3 bases at J, with 9 bases between. The authors' processing: Amplifying reference gene primers gave estimates of nucleated cell counts. Clones were read by immunoSEQ multiplex PCR, and TCRdb kept only the in-frame ones, dropping some. The V and J calls and clone size are taken from that table; D and trimming were inferred from the DNA. The sample carries 120,000 or so clones, approximately 87% recorded once. The sequence was obtained from a woman in her sixties or seventies with acute or convalescent COVID-19. V is TRBV3-1 (or the pseudogene TRBV3-2) and J is TRBJ1-1; D remains unclear. What was sequenced was peripheral blood. The CDR3 coding sequence is TGTGCCAGCAGCCTAAACGCGGACACTGAAGCTTTCTTT. As protein: CASSLNADTEAFF.